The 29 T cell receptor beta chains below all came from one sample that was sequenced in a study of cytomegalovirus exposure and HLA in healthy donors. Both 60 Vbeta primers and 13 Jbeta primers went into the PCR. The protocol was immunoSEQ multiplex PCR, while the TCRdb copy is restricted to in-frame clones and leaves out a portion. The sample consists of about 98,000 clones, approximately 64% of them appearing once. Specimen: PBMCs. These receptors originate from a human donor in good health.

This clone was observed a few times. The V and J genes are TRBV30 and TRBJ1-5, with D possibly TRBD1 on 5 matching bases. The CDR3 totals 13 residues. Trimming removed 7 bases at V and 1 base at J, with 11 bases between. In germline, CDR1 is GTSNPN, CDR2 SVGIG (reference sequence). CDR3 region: CASRAGSNQPQHF. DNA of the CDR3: TGTGCCTCAAGGGCAGGGAGCAATCAGCCCCAGCATTTT.

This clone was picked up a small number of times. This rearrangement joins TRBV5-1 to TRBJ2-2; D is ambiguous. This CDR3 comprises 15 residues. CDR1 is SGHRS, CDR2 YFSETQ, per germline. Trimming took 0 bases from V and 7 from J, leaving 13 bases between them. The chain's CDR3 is CASSLEPGLDGELFF. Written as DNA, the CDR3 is TGCGCCAGCAGCTTGGAGCCAGGCCTTGACGGGGAGCTGTTTTTT.

The CDR3 loop reads CASSYSQGVGEQYF. In DNA, the CDR3 is TGTGCCAGCAGTTACTCGCAGGGGGTAGGCGAGCAGTACTTC. The genes are TRBV6-5 and TRBJ2-7, with TRBD1 identical over 7 bases. Germline V lookup: CDR1 MNHEY, CDR2 SVGAGI. The CDR3 is 14 residues long. V shed 0 bases, J shed 6 bases, and the junction held 5 bases outside the gene matches.

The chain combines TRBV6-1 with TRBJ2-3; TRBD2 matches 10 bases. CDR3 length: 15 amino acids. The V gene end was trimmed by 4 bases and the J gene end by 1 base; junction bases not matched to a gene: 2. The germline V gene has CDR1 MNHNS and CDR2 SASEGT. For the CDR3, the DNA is TGTGCCAGCAGTGGGGGGACTAGCGGCACAGATACGCAGTATTTT. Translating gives CASSGGTSGTDTQYF.

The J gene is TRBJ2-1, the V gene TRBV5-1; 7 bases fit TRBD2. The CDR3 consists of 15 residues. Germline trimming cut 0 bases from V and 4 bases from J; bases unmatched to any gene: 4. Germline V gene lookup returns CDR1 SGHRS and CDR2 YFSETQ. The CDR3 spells CASSLVSGSYNEQFF. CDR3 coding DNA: TGCGCCAGCAGCTTGGTTAGCGGGTCTTACAATGAGCAGTTCTTC.

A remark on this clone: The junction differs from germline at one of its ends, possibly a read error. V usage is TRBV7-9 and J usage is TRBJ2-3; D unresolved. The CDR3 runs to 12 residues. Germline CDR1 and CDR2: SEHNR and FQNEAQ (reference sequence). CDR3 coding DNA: TGTTCCAGCAGCTTAGGAGCGGATACGCAGTATTTT. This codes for CSSSLGADTQYF.

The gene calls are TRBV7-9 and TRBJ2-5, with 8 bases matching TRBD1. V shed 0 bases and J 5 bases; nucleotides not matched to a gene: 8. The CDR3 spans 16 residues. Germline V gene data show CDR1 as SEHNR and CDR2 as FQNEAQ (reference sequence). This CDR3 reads CASSLATGRGRETQYF. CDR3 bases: TGTGCCAGCAGCTTAGCAACGGGCAGGGGGCGCGAGACCCAGTACTTC.

The CDR3 nucleotides are TGCGCCAGCAGCATCGGGACTCCCGAGCAGTACTTC. As protein: CASSIGTPEQYF. V usage is TRBV5-1 and J usage is TRBJ2-7, with D possibly TRBD2 on 6 matching bases. Germline V gene lookup returns CDR1 SGHRS and CDR2 YFSETQ. This CDR3 has 12 residues. Trimming stripped 4 bases from V and 6 bases from J, with 11 bases between.

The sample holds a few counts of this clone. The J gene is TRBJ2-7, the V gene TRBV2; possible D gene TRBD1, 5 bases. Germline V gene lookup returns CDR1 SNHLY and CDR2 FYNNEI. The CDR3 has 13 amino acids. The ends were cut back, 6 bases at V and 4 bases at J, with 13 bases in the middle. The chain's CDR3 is CASSAGIGYEQYF. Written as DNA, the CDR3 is TGTGCCAGCAGCGCAGGGATTGGATACGAGCAGTACTTC.

CDR3 in DNA: TGTGCCAGCAGTTTATCGATCCCAGCGGGAGGGTTTTACGGGGAGCTGTTTTTT. This translates into CASSLSIPAGGFYGELFF. The rearrangement uses TRBV27 and TRBJ2-2, with 10 bases aligning to TRBD2. CDR1 and CDR2 from the germline V gene are MNHEY and SMNVEV (reference sequence). The CDR3 consists of 18 residues. Unmatched junction bases numbered 11, after V lost 0 bases and J lost 7 bases.

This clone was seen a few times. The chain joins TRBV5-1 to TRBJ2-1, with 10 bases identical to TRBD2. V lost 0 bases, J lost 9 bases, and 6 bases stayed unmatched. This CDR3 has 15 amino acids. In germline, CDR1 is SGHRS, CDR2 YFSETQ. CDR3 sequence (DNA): TGCGCCAGCAGCTTGGCCCTAGCGGGAGTGGTTGAGCAGTTCTTC. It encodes CASSLALAGVVEQFF.

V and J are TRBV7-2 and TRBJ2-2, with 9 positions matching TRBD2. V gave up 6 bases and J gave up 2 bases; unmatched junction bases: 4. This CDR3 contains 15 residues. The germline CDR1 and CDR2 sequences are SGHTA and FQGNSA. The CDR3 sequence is CASSPSGTNTGELFF. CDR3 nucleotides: TGTGCCAGCAGTCCTAGCGGGACAAACACCGGGGAGCTGTTTTTT.

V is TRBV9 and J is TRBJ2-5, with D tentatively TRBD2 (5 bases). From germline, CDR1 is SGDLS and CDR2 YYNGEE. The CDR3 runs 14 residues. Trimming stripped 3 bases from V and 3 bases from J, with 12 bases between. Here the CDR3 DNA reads TGTGCCAGCAGCGGCAGTGGAGGTGAAGAGACCCAGTACTTC. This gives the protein CASSGSGGEETQYF. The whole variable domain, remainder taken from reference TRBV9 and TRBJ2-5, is DSGVTQTPKHLITATGQRVTLRCSPRSGDLSVYWYQQSLDQGLQFLIQYYNGEERAKGNILERFSAQQFPDLHSELNLSSLELGDSALYFCASSGSGGEETQYFGPGTRLLVL.

Written as DNA, the CDR3 is TGTGCCAGCAGTAAAGTGCGGGTAAACAATGAGCAGTTCTTC. Translation gives CASSKVRVNNEQFF. The chain combines TRBV6-5 with TRBJ2-1; the D gene is possibly TRBD2 (5 bases). The V end lost 5 bases, the J end lost 5 bases, and 13 bases lay between the germline ends. Germline-derived CDR1 and CDR2 are MNHEY and SVGAGI. The CDR3 totals 14 residues.

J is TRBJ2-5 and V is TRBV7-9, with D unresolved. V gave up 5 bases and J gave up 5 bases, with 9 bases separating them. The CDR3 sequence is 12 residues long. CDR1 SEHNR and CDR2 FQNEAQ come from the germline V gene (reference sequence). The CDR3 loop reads CASSIFSETQYF. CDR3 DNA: TGTGCCAGCAGCATATTTTCGGAGACCCAGTACTTC.

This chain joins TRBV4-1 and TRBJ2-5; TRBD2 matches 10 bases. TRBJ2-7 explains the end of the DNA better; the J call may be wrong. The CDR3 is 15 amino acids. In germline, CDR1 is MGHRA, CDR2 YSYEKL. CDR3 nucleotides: TGCGCCAGCAGCGTTCGGACTAGCGGCCTCTACGAGCAGTACTTC. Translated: CASSVRTSGLYEQYF.

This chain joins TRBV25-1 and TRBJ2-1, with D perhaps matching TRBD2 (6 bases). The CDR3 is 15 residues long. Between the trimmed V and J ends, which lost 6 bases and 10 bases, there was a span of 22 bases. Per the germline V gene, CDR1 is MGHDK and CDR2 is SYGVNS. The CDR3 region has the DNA TGTGCCAGCAGCGGGACCGGGACTCCCACGGGGGAGCAGTTCTTC. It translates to CASSGTGTPTGEQFF. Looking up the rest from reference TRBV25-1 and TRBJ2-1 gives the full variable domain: EADIYQTPRYLVIGTGKKITLECSQTMGHDKMYWYQQDPGMELHLIHYSYGVNSTEKGDLSSESTVSRIRTEHFPLTLESARPSHTSQYLCASSGTGTPTGEQFFGPGTRLTVL.

The CDR3 bases are TGTGCCAGCAGCCGACAGTCGAACACCGGGGAGCTGTTTTTT. This gives the protein CASSRQSNTGELFF. The rearrangement links TRBV2 to TRBJ2-2; D possibly corresponds to TRBD1 (5 bases). V was clipped by 6 bases and J by 0 bases, with 8 bases between them. CDR1 is SNHLY and CDR2 is FYNNEI in the germline V gene. The CDR3 totals 14 residues.

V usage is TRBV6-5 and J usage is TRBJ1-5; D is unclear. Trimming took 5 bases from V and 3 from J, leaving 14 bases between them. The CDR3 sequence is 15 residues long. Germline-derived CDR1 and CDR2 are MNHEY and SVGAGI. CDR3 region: CASSPHPQDNQPQHF. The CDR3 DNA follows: TGTGCCAGCAGTCCCCACCCTCAGGACAATCAGCCCCAGCATTTT.

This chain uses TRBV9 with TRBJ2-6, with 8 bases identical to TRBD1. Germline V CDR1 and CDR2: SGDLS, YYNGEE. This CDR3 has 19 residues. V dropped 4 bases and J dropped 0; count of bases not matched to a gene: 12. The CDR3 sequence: CASSFIGQGPISGANVLTF. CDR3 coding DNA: TGTGCCAGCAGCTTTATTGGACAGGGCCCTATCTCTGGGGCCAACGTCCTGACTTTC.

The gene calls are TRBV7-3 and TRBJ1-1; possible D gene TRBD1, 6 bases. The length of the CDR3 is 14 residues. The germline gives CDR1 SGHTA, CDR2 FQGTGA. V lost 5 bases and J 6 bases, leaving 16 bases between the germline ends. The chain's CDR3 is CASSLKGDWSEAFF. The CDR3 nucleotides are TGTGCCAGCAGCCTTAAGGGGGATTGGTCTGAAGCTTTCTTT.

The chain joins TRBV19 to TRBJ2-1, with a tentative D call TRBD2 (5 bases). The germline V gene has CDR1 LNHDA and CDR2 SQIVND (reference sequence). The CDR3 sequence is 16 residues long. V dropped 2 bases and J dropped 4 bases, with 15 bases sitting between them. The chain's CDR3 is CASSISGEGFYNEQFF. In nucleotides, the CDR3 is TGTGCCAGTAGTATATCCGGGGAAGGGTTTTACAATGAGCAGTTCTTC.

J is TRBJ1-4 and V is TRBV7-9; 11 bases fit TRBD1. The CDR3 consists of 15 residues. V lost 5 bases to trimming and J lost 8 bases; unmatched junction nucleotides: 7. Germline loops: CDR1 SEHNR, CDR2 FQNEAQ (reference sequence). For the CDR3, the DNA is TGTGCCAGCAGCCCAAGTGGGACAGGGGGAGAAAAACTGTTTTTT. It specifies CASSPSGTGGEKLFF. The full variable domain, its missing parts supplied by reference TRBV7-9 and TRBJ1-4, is DTGVSQNPRHKITKRGQNVTFRCDPISEHNRLYWYRQTLGQGPEFLTYFQNEAQLEKSRLLSDRFSAERPKGSFSTLEIQRTEQGDSAMYLCASSPSGTGGEKLFFGSGTQLSVL.

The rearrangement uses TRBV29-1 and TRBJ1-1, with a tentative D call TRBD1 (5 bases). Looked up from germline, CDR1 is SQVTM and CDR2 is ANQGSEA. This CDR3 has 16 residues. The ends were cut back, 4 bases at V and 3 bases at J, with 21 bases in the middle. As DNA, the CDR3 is TGCAGCGTTGGAGGGCAGGGACTTTCCTCTTACACTGAAGCTTTCTTT. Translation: CSVGGQGLSSYTEAFF.

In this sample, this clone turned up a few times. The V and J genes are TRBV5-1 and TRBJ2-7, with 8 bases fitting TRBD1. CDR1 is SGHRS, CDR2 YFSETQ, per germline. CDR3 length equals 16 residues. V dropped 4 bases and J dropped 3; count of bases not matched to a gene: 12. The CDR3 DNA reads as TGCGCCAGCAGCCCGCGGAGTCAGGGGGCCGGCTACGAGCAGTACTTC. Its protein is CASSPRSQGAGYEQYF.

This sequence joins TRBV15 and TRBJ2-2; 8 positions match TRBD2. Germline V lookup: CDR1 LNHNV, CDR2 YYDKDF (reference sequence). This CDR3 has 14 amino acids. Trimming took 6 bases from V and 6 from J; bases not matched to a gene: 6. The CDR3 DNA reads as TGTGCCACCAGTGGGCCTAGCGGGTCCGGGGAGCTGTTTTTT. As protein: CATSGPSGSGELFF.

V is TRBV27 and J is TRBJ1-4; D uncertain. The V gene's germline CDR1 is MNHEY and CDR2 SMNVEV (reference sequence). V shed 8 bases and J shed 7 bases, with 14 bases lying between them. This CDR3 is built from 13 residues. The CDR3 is CASRPRGVEKLFF. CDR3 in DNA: TGTGCCAGCCGGCCGCGGGGTGTTGAAAAACTGTTTTTT.

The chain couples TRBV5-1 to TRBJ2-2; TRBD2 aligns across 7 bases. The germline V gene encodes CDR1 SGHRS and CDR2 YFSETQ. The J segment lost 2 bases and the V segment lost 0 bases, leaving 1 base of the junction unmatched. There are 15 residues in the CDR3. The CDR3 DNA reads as TGCGCCAGCAGCTTGGAGCGGGGAAACACCGGGGAGCTGTTTTTT. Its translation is CASSLERGNTGELFF. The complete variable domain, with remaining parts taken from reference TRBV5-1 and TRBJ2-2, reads KAGVTQTPRYLIKTRGQQVTLSCSPISGHRSVSWYQQTPGQGLQFLFEYFSETQRNKGNFPGRFSGRQFSNSRSEMNVSTLELGDSALYLCASSLERGNTGELFFGEGSRLTVL.

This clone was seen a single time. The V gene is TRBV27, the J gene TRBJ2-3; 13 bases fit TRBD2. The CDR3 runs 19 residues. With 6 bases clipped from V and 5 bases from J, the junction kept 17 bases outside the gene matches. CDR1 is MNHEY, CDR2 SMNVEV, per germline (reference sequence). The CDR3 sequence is CASRLRGTGTSGMRDTQYF. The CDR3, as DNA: TGTGCCAGCAGGCTAAGGGGGACCGGGACTAGCGGGATGAGAGATACGCAGTATTTT.